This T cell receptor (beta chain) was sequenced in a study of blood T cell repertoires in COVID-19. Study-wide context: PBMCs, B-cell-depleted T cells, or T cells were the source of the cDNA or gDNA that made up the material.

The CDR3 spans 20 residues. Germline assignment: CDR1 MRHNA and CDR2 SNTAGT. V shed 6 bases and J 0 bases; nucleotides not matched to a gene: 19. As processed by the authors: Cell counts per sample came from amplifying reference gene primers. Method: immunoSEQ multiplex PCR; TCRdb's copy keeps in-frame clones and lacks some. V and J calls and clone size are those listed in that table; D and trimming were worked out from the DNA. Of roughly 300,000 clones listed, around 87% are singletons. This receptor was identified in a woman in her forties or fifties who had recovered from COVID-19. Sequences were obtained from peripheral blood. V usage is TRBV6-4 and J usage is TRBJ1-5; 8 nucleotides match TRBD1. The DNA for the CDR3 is TGTGCCAGCAGCCGGGACAGGAAGCCGGGCTTGAGCTATAGCAATCAGCCCCAGCATTTT. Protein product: CASSRDRKPGLSYSNQPQHF.